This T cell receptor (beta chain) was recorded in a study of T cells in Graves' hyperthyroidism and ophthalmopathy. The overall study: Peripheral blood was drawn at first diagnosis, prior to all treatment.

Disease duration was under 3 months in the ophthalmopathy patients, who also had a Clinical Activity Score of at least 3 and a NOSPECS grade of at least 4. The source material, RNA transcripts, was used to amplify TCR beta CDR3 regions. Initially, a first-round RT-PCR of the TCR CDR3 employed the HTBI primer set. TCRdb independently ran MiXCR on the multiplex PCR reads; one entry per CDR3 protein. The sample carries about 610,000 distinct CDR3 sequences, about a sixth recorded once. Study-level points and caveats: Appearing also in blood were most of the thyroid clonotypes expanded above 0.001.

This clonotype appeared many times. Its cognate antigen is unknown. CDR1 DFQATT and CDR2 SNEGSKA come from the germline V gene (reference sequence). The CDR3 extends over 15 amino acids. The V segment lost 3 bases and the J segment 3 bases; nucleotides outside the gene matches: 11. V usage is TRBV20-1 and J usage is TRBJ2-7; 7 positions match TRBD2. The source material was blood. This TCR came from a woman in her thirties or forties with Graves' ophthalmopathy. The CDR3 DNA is TGCAGTGCTAGCCTGGGGAGGGGTCGCCACTACGAGCAGTACTTC. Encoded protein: CSASLGRGRHYEQYF.